A single sample is the source of the 17 T cell receptor beta chains below, sequenced in a study of blood T cell repertoires in COVID-19. Here immunoSEQ multiplex PCR was the method, and the copy in TCRdb shows in-frame clones only, minus some. The table lists 90,000 to 150,000 clones, approximately 80% of them singletons. Sequenced: peripheral blood. Receptors originate from a woman over 75 with acute or convalescent COVID-19.

This clone has only a few counts. V gene TRBV5-5 combines with J gene TRBJ1-2, with TRBD1 as a possible D gene (6 bases). Trimming removed 4 bases at V and 4 bases at J, with 17 bases between. The CDR3 runs to 15 residues. The germline V gene encodes CDR1 SGHKS and CDR2 YYEKEE (reference sequence). The CDR3 spells CASSPTGGAPYGYTF. CDR3 DNA sequence: TGTGCCAGCAGCCCGACGGGGGGCGCTCCCTATGGCTACACCTTC.

This clone was recorded a few times. The V and J genes are TRBV28 and TRBJ1-5; D remains unclear. The CDR3 totals 13 residues. Trimming removed 4 bases at V and 5 bases at J, with 9 bases between. The V gene's germline CDR1 is MDHEN and CDR2 SYDVKM. The CDR3 spells CASSSQADQPQHF. CDR3 coding DNA: TGTGCCAGCAGTTCTCAAGCCGATCAGCCCCAGCATTTT.

The rearrangement links TRBV5-6 to TRBJ2-7; the match to TRBD1 covers 10 bases. CDR3 length equals 15 residues. With 4 bases clipped from V and 2 bases from J, the junction kept 6 bases outside the gene matches. Germline CDR1 SGHDT, CDR2 YYEEEE. The CDR3 protein is CASSGRDRGAYEQYF. Written as DNA, the CDR3 is TGTGCCAGCAGCGGAAGGGACAGGGGCGCCTACGAGCAGTACTTC.

This clone was counted a single time. The genes are TRBV11-2 and TRBJ2-3, with D possibly TRBD1 on 5 matching bases. Germline assignment: CDR1 SGHAT and CDR2 FQNNGV. Trimming pared 1 base from V and 1 base from J, leaving 9 bases between. The CDR3 sequence is 15 residues long. The CDR3 bases are TGTGCCAGCAGCTTAGGGGGCATGCGCACAGATACGCAGTATTTT. Residues: CASSLGGMRTDTQYF.

This clone was detected only a few times. This chain uses TRBV4-2 with TRBJ1-1, with D unresolved. The CDR3 spans 15 residues. The germline gives CDR1 LGHNA, CDR2 YNFKEQ. V gave up 0 bases and J gave up 3 bases, with 11 bases separating them. CDR3 nucleotide sequence: TGTGCCAGCAGCCAAGACGCTGGGCACGACACTGAAGCTTTCTTT. Amino acid sequence: CASSQDAGHDTEAFF.

The V and J genes are TRBV4-1 and TRBJ1-3; D gene unclear. The germline V gene encodes CDR1 MGHRA and CDR2 YSYEKL. Trimming took 0 bases from V and 0 from J, leaving 6 bases between them. The CDR3 sequence is 15 residues long. The CDR3 DNA reads as TGCGCCAGCAGCCAAGAGGACTTCTCTGGAAACACCATATATTTT. Translated: CASSQEDFSGNTIYF.

This chain joins TRBV7-2 and TRBJ2-3; 9 bases align to TRBD2. The length of the CDR3 is 15 residues. Trimming took 5 bases from V and 6 from J; bases not matched to a gene: 9. CDR1 and CDR2 from the germline V gene are SGHTA and FQGNSA. The CDR3, as DNA: TGTGCCAGCAGCCGGCTAGCGGGACCGTCTGATACGCAGTATTTT. The encoded protein is CASSRLAGPSDTQYF.

This clone has just one count. The chain carries TRBV7-2 and TRBJ2-5; 7 nucleotides align to TRBD2. Germline CDR1 and CDR2: SGHTA and FQGNSA. J lost 3 bases, V lost 5 bases, and 6 bases had no gene match. The CDR3 runs to 14 residues. The CDR3 is CASSPWGGEETQYF. The DNA for the CDR3 is TGTGCCAGCAGCCCTTGGGGGGGAGAAGAGACCCAGTACTTC.

With regard to this clone: Other nucleotide sequences from this sample produce the same CDR3. The chain uses TRBV7-2 and TRBJ1-5, with D hard to call. From germline, CDR1 is SGHTA and CDR2 FQGNSA. The V gene lost 0 bases and the J gene lost 4 bases, with 10 bases spanning the gap. This CDR3 is 15 amino acids long. For the CDR3, the DNA is TGTGCCAGCAGCTTAGCGGGAGGGAGTAATCAGCCCCAGCATTTT. Amino acid sequence: CASSLAGGSNQPQHF.

The V gene is TRBV4-3, the J gene TRBJ2-5; TRBD2 aligns across 12 bases. Germline CDR1 and CDR2: LGHNA and YSLEER. Losses at the gene ends were 2 bases for V and 5 bases for J; bases not matched to a gene: 6. CDR3 size: 16 residues. The CDR3 bases are TGCGCCAGCAGCCAAACTAGCGGGGGGCAGTGGGAGACCCAGTACTTC. Amino acids: CASSQTSGGQWETQYF.

The chain uses TRBV3-1 (or the pseudogene TRBV3-2) and TRBJ1-1, with D possibly being TRBD1 (6 bases). Germline CDR1 reads LGHDT; CDR2 reads YNNKEL (reference sequence). The length of the CDR3 is 14 residues. V was clipped by 2 bases and J by 1 base, with 8 bases between them. CDR3 amino acids: CASSQQGTNTEAFF. DNA of the CDR3: TGTGCCAGCAGCCAACAGGGGACGAACACTGAAGCTTTCTTT.

V gene TRBV19 combines with J gene TRBJ1-5; 8 positions match TRBD1. Trimming took 9 bases from V and 4 from J; bases not matched to a gene: 14. The CDR3 covers 16 residues. Germline loops: CDR1 LNHDA, CDR2 SQIVND (reference sequence). CDR3 in DNA: TGTGCCAGCGATACTAGAAGGACAGGGTATAATCAGCCCCAGCATTTT. Translation gives CASDTRRTGYNQPQHF.

The rearrangement uses TRBV19 and TRBJ1-5; TRBD1 might be the D (6 bases). V dropped 10 bases and J dropped 6 bases, with 19 bases sitting between them. The CDR3 is made up of 14 amino acids. Per the germline V gene, CDR1 is LNHDA and CDR2 is SQIVND (reference sequence). DNA for the CDR3: TGTGCCACCGACCAGGGGTTACGGGGTCAGCCCCAGCATTTT. Translated, it gives CATDQGLRGQPQHF.

This sequence joins TRBV19 and TRBJ2-1, with 7 bases lining up with TRBD1. Germline CDR1 LNHDA, CDR2 SQIVND (reference sequence). This CDR3 contains 16 residues. Germline trimming cut 4 bases from V and 0 bases from J; bases unmatched to any gene: 6. The CDR3 DNA reads as TGTGCCAGTAGTAGACAGGGCCTGAGCTCCTACAATGAGCAGTTCTTC. Translated, it gives CASSRQGLSSYNEQFF.

The chain recombines TRBV7-8 with TRBJ2-3; unclear D gene. The V and J ends lost 1 base and 4 bases respectively, with 12 bases between them. Germline assignment: CDR1 SGHVS and CDR2 FQNEAQ. CDR3 length: 15 amino acids. Written as DNA, the CDR3 is TGTGCCAGCAGCTTAGAAGCTTTAAAAGCAGATACGCAGTATTTT. The encoded protein is CASSLEALKADTQYF. The full variable domain, rest sourced from reference TRBV7-8 and TRBJ2-3, is GAGVSQSPRYKVAKRGQDVALRCDPISGHVSLFWYQQALGQGPEFLTYFQNEAQLDKSGLPSDRFFAERPEGSVSTLKIQRTQQEDSAVYLCASSLEALKADTQYFGPGTRLTVL.

V gene TRBV5-4 combines with J gene TRBJ2-5, with 13 bases that match TRBD2. This CDR3 has 14 amino acids. The germline gives CDR1 SGHNT, CDR2 YYREEE (reference sequence). J lost 5 bases, V lost 5 bases, and 3 bases had no gene match. As DNA, the CDR3 is TGTGCCAGCAGACCGGGACTAGCGGGGGAGACCCAGTACTTC. Its translation is CASRPGLAGETQYF.

The CDR3 bases are TGTGCCAGCAGCTTGGGCCTAGCGGGAAACTACGAGCAGTACTTC. Protein: CASSLGLAGNYEQYF. V usage is TRBV5-4 and J usage is TRBJ2-7, with TRBD2 identical over 9 bases. CDR3 length: 15 residues. The J segment lost 3 bases and the V segment lost 0 bases, leaving 4 bases of the junction unmatched. Germline V gene sequence: CDR1 SGHNT, CDR2 YYREEE (reference sequence).